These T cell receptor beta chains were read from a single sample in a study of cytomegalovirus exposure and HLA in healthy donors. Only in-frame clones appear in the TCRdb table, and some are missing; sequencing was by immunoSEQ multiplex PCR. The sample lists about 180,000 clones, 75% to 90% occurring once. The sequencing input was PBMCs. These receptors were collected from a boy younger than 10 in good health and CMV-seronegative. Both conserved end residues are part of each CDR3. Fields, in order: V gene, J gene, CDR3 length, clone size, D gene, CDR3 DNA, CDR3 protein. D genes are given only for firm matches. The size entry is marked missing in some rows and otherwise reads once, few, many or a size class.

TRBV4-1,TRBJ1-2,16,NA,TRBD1,TGCGCCAGCAGCAGCCAAGAGGGGGGACAGGGTCATGGCTACACCTTC,CASSSQEGGQGHGYTF
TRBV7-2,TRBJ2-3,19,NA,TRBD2,TGTGCCAGCAGCCCACTAGCGGGAGAAAGGAAAGAAGGCACAGATACGCAGTATTTT,CASSPLAGERKEGTDTQYF
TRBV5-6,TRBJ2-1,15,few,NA,TGTGCCAGCAGCTTGGACCAGCGGGTTTACAATGAGCAGTTCTTC,CASSLDQRVYNEQFF
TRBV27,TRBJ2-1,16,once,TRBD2,TGTGCCAGCAGTCCTATAGCGGGAGACCCCTACAATGAGCAGTTCTTC,CASSPIAGDPYNEQFF
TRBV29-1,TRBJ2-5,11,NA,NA,TGCAGCGTTGTCTTACAAGAGACCCAGTACTTC,CSVVLQETQYF
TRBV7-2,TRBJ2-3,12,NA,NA,TGTGCCAGCAGCCCATTCCCAGATACGCAGTATTTT,CASSPFPDTQYF
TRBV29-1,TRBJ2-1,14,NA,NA,TGCAGCGCTGGAGGGGGGGGGCCGAGGAATGAGCAGTTCTTC,CSAGGGGPRNEQFF
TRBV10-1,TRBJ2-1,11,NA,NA,TGCGCCAGCAGTGGCGTGGATGAGCAGTTCTTC,CASSGVDEQFF
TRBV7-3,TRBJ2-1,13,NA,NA,TGTGCCAGCAGCTTAAGGGTAGCCCAACAGCAGTTCTTC,CASSLRVAQQQFF
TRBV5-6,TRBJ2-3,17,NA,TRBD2,TGTGCCAGCAGCTCGACTAGCGGGAGTGAGATCGAGAATACGCAGTATTTT,CASSSTSGSEIENTQYF
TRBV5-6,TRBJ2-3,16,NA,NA,TGTGCCAGCAGCGCCTCGGGGGGCGAGGGCACAGATACGCAGTATTTT,CASSASGGEGTDTQYF
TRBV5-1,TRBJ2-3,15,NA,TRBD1,TGCGCCAGCGCTGGGGGGACAGGGTCCACAGATACGCAGTATTTT,CASAGGTGSTDTQYF
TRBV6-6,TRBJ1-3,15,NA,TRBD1,TGTGCCAGCAGACCGGGACAGGGATCTGGAAACACCATATATTTT,CASRPGQGSGNTIYF
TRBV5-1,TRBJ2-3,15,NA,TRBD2,TGCGCCAGCGGCCTAGCGGGAGGGCGCACAGATACGCAGTATTTT,CASGLAGGRTDTQYF
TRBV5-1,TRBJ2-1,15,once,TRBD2,TGCGCCAGCAGCGCCACTAGCGGGACCTACAATGAGCAGTTCTTC,CASSATSGTYNEQFF
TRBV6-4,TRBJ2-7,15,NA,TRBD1,TGTGCCAGCAGTTTGCCGGGACAGGGGGCTTACGAGCAGTACTTC,CASSLPGQGAYEQYF
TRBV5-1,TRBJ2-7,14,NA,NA,TGCGCCAGCAGCTTACAGGGGGGGACGGAAGAGCAGTACTTC,CASSLQGGTEEQYF
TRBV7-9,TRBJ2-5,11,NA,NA,TGTGCCAGCAGCTTAAGCGAGACCCAGTACTTC,CASSLSETQYF
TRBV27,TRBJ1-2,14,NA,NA,TGTGCCAGCAGTTTATCATACGGGGCGGGGGGCTACACCTTC,CASSLSYGAGGYTF
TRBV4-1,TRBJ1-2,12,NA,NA,TGCGCCAGCAGCCAATTTGGGAGAGGCTACACCTTC,CASSQFGRGYTF
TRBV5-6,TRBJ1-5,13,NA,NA,TGTGCCAGCAGCTTGGGAGGCGGACAGCCCCAGCATTTT,CASSLGGGQPQHF
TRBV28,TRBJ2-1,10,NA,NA,TGTGCCAGCGGGGGGAAAGAGCAGTTCTTC,CASGGKEQFF
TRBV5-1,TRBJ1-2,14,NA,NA,TGCGCCAGCAGCTTGGATGGCAGAAACTATGGCTACACCTTC,CASSLDGRNYGYTF
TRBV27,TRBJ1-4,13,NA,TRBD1,TGTGCCAGCAGTCTTAAACAGGGGGGCAAACTGTTTTTT,CASSLKQGGKLFF
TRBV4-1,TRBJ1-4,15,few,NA,TGCGCCAGCAGCCAAGTGAAAGGGAGGGATGAAAAACTGTTTTTT,CASSQVKGRDEKLFF
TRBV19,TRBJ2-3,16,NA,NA,TGTGCCAGTAGTATAGGACTCCTAACCCGCACAGATACGCAGTATTTT,CASSIGLLTRTDTQYF
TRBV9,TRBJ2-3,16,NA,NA,TGTGCCAGCAGCCGCTCCAGGGGCCCAAGCACAGATACGCAGTATTTT,CASSRSRGPSTDTQYF
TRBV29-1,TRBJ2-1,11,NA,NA,TGCAGCGTCTACTCTCACAATGAGCAGTTCTTC,CSVYSHNEQFF
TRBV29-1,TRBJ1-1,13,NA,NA,TGCAGCGTTGGACACCGCCTGAACACTGAAGCTTTCTTT,CSVGHRLNTEAFF
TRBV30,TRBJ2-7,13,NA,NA,TGTGCCTGGAGTGCGGTTCACCCCTACGAGCAGTACTTC,CAWSAVHPYEQYF
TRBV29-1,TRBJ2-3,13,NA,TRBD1,TGCAGCGTCAGGGGGCCTAGCACAGATACGCAGTATTTT,CSVRGPSTDTQYF
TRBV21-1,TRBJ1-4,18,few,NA,TGTGCCAGCAGCATGCGTAGGACAAGGACGGCAACTAATGAAAAACTGTTTTTT,CASSMRRTRTATNEKLFF
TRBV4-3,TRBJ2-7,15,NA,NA,TGCGCCAGCAGCCAAGAGGTCCGGGGAGCCTACGAGCAGTACTTC,CASSQEVRGAYEQYF
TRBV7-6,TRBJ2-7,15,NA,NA,TGTGCCAGCAGCTTAGCGCTAGGCCCTTCCTACGAGCAGTACTTC,CASSLALGPSYEQYF
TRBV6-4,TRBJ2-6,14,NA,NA,TGTGCCAGCAGTGTCCGCTCTGGGGCCAACGTCCTGACTTTC,CASSVRSGANVLTF
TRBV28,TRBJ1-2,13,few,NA,TGTGCCAGCAGGCCAGACAGCAACTATGGCTACACCTTC,CASRPDSNYGYTF
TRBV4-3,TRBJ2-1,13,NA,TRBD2,TGCGCCAGCGGGACTAGCGGGAGTCGTGAGCAGTTCTTC,CASGTSGSREQFF
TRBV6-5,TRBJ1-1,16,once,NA,TGTGCCAGCAGTTACTCGATGAATACAAGTCCCACTGAAGCTTTCTTT,CASSYSMNTSPTEAFF
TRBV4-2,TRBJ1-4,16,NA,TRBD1,TGTGCCAGCAGCCAAGTCCCGGACAGGGGAGTTGAAAAACTGTTTTTT,CASSQVPDRGVEKLFF
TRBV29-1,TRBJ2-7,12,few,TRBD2,TGCAGCGTTGGGACTAGCGACTACGAGCAGTACTTC,CSVGTSDYEQYF
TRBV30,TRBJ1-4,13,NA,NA,TGTGCCTGGTCACAGGGCCGGAGTGAAAAACTGTTTTTT,CAWSQGRSEKLFF
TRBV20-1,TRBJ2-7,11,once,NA,TGCAGTGCTACCCGCGCCCTAGAGCAGTACTTC,CSATRALEQYF
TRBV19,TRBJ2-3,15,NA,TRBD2,TGTGCCACCTCCCTGGGGCGGGGGGTACCCGGTACGCAGTATTTT,CATSLGRGVPGTQYF
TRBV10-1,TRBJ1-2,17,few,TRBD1,TGCGCCAGCAGTGGCACACAGGGGGCTATGATGAACTATGGCTACACCTTC,CASSGTQGAMMNYGYTF
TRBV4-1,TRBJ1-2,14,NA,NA,TGCGCCAGCAGGGACGAGGCAGGGAACTATGGCTACACCTTC,CASRDEAGNYGYTF
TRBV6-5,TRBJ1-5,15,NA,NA,TGTGCCAGCAGTTACTCGTGGCAGGCGAATCAGCCCCAGCATTTT,CASSYSWQANQPQHF
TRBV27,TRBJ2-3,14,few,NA,TGTGCCAGCAGTTTAGGGCGAAGCACAGATACGCAGTATTTT,CASSLGRSTDTQYF
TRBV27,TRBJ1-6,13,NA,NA,TGTGCCAGCAGACAAACCGGGGGTTCACCCCTCCACTTT,CASRQTGGSPLHF
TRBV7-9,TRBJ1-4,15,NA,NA,TGTGCCAGCAGTGAGGAGGGAGCGGCTAATGAAAAACTGTTTTTT,CASSEEGAANEKLFF
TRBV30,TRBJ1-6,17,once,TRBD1,TGTGCCTGGAGCTCGGACAGGAGGGGGTTCTATAATTCACCCCTCCACTTT,CAWSSDRRGFYNSPLHF
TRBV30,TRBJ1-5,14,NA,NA,TGTGCCTGGAGTGCGACAGTCAATGATCAGCCCCAGCATTTT,CAWSATVNDQPQHF
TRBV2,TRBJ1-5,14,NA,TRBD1,TGTGCCAGCAGTTACACAGGGGCCAATCAGCCCCAGCATTTT,CASSYTGANQPQHF
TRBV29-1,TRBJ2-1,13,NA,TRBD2,TGCAGCGTTTGGGATGGCGGGGGCAATGAGCAGTTCTTC,CSVWDGGGNEQFF
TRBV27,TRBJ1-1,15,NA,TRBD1,TGTGCCAGCAGTTTCGGGGGACAGGGGATAACTGAAGCTTTCTTT,CASSFGGQGITEAFF
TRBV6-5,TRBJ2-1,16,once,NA,TGTGCCAGCAGTTACTCGACAGAGAGCTCCTACAATGAGCAGTTCTTC,CASSYSTESSYNEQFF